The 30 T cell receptor beta chains presented below share a single source sample, sequenced in a study of T cells in Graves' hyperthyroidism and ophthalmopathy. Authors of the study amplified TCR beta CDR3 regions from RNA transcripts. Using the HTBI primer set, a first-round RT-PCR was run on the TCR CDR3. MiXCR, applied by TCRdb to the multiplex PCR reads, yields one record per CDR3 protein. Here the sample spans a few hundred thousand distinct CDR3 sequences, about 14% being singletons. The sample comprised blood. Every receptor here comes from a woman aged 25 to 45 with Graves' ophthalmopathy.

This clonotype was seen at least ten times. This CDR3 is CASRRPQGLAKNIQYF. DNA of the CDR3: TGTGCCAGCAGACGACCACAGGGCTTAGCCAAAAACATTCAGTACTTC. J is TRBJ2-4 and V is TRBV28, with TRBD1 as a possible D gene (6 bases). Trimming removed 6 bases at V and 0 bases at J, with 15 bases between. Germline V CDR1 and CDR2: MDHEN, SYDVKM. The CDR3 contains 16 residues.

This clonotype was detected many times. J is TRBJ2-1 and V is TRBV28, with 11 nucleotides matching TRBD1. Germline trimming cut 3 bases from V and 2 bases from J; bases unmatched to any gene: 12. Germline V gene lookup returns CDR1 MDHEN and CDR2 SYDVKM. This CDR3 has 19 amino acids. CDR3 nucleotides: TGTGCCAGCAGTTTTTTGGACAGGGGGCGAGGGGGAGCCTACAATGAGCAGTTCTTC. Its translation is CASSFLDRGRGGAYNEQFF.

Note on this clonotype: This may arise from a read error, as a much more abundant clone is one base away. The DNA of the CDR3 is TGTGCCAGCCGCGGGGTCGGGTCTACTGAAGCTTTCTTT. Residues: CASRGVGSTEAFF. This sequence joins TRBV6-1 and TRBJ1-1; D gene uncertain. Trimming removed 8 bases from V and 5 bases from J, with 15 bases in between. This CDR3 spans 13 amino acids. The germline V gene encodes CDR1 MNHNS and CDR2 SASEGT.

This clonotype was seen at least ten times. V gene TRBV14 combines with J gene TRBJ2-7; D is possibly TRBD2 (6 bases). The CDR3 sequence is 15 residues long. Trimming cost V 3 bases and J 0 bases, with 12 bases left between them. Germline lookup yields CDR1 SGHDN and CDR2 FVKESK. CDR3 sequence (DNA): TGTGCCAGCAGCCATGGGCGGGGTCCCTCCTACGAGCAGTACTTC. It translates to CASSHGRGPSYEQYF.

This clonotype occurred many times. This sequence joins TRBV27 and TRBJ1-1; D not certain. Trimming pared 5 bases from V and 8 bases from J, leaving 21 bases between. The CDR3 totals 15 residues. The V gene's germline CDR1 is MNHEY and CDR2 SMNVEV (reference sequence). The CDR3 spells CASSKAGNAQREAFF. CDR3 nucleotide sequence: TGTGCCAGCAGTAAAGCCGGGAACGCCCAGAGGGAAGCTTTCTTT.

This clonotype came up a few times. The genes are TRBV4-2 and TRBJ1-3; tentatively, D is TRBD1 (6 bases). Trimming pared 0 bases from V and 3 bases from J, leaving 15 bases between. The CDR3 is 17 amino acids. Germline values: CDR1 LGHNA, CDR2 YNFKEQ. The chain's CDR3 is CASSQDQWGADGNTIYF. The CDR3 DNA is TGTGCCAGCAGCCAAGATCAGTGGGGGGCTGATGGAAACACCATATATTTT.

This clonotype showed up just a few times. This rearrangement joins TRBV19 to TRBJ2-2, with 7 positions matching TRBD1. Germline V gives CDR1 LNHDA, CDR2 SQIVND (reference sequence). Germline trimming cut 5 bases from V and 4 bases from J; bases unmatched to any gene: 10. CDR3 length: 16 residues. The CDR3, as DNA: TGTGCCAGTAGTGGACCCGGGACAGAAACCACCGGGGAGCTGTTTTTT. This translates into CASSGPGTETTGELFF. The full variable domain, in which reference TRBV19 and TRBJ2-2 provide the parts outside the CDR3, is DGGITQSPKYLFRKEGQNVTLSCEQNLNHDAMYWYRQDPGQGLRLIYYSQIVNDFQKGDIAEGYSVSREKKESFPLTVTSAQKNPTAFYLCASSGPGTETTGELFFGEGSRLTVL.

To note about this clonotype: Given a much more abundant clone one base away, this may be a read error. The chain joins TRBV12-3 or TRBV12-4 to TRBJ1-5; TRBD1 agrees at 7 bases. J was trimmed by 0 bases and V by 8 bases; bases with no gene match: 10. CDR3 length: 16 residues. The CDR3 spells CASCQGTDNSNQPQHF. CDR3 sequence (DNA): TGTGCCAGCTGCCAAGGGACAGATAATAGCAATCAGCCCCAGCATTTT.

In its sample, this clonotype was seen many times. J is TRBJ2-1 and V is TRBV5-1; D tentatively reads TRBD1 or TRBD2 (5 bases each). Germline V gives CDR1 SGHRS, CDR2 YFSETQ. V gave up 0 bases and J gave up 7 bases, with 14 bases separating them. This CDR3 comprises 15 residues. CDR3 sequence reads: CASSLDGTGWNEQFF. DNA of the CDR3: TGCGCCAGCAGCTTGGATGGGACGGGATGGAATGAGCAGTTCTTC.

The sample holds a few counts of this clonotype. The chain has TRBV7-9 and TRBJ2-2, with D possibly TRBD2 on 5 matching bases. The germline V gene encodes CDR1 SEHNR and CDR2 FQNEAQ (reference sequence). V lost 6 bases, J lost 8 bases, and 13 bases lay in between. The CDR3 runs 13 residues. The CDR3 DNA reads as TGTGCCAGCAGTAAAGAGGGCTTTGGGGAGCTGTTTTTT. Translating gives CASSKEGFGELFF.

This clonotype was seen ten or more times. The rearrangement joins TRBV3-1 to TRBJ2-7; 9 bases fit TRBD1. V lost 4 bases, J lost 4 bases, and 17 bases stayed unmatched. CDR3 length equals 18 residues. Germline V gene data show CDR1 as LGHDT and CDR2 as YNNKEL (reference sequence). CDR3 DNA: TGTGCCAGCAGCCGCATACTACCGATCCGGGACAGGGTGTACGAGCAGTACTTC. Translating it yields CASSRILPIRDRVYEQYF.

This clonotype was counted ten times or more. The chain couples TRBV6-1 to TRBJ2-3; D gene ambiguous. Germline V lookup: CDR1 MNHNS, CDR2 SASEGT. The ends were cut back, 5 bases at V and 6 bases at J, with 12 bases in the middle. CDR3 size: 13 residues. Here the CDR3 DNA reads TGTGCCAGCAGTTATGGGGTGACCGATACGCAGTATTTT. Protein: CASSYGVTDTQYF.

In this sample, this clonotype turned up a few times. The chain joins TRBV28 to TRBJ2-3; 10 bases line up with TRBD1. The CDR3 has 15 amino acids. Trimming took 5 bases from V and 6 from J; bases not matched to a gene: 8. Looked up from germline, CDR1 is MDHEN and CDR2 is SYDVKM. The CDR3 bases are TGTGCCAGCAGTCTCAGACAGGGGGCTTGGGATACGCAGTATTTT. This encodes CASSLRQGAWDTQYF.

The J gene is TRBJ1-2, the V gene TRBV4-1; D possibly corresponds to TRBD1 (6 bases). Germline V gene lookup returns CDR1 MGHRA and CDR2 YSYEKL. The CDR3 sequence is 19 residues long. Trimming left V 2 bases short and J 2 bases short, with 24 bases between. Here the CDR3 DNA reads TGCGCCAGCAGCCAACCCGAAACCTGGACAGCCTTTCTAAACTATGGCTACACCTTC. This translates into CASSQPETWTAFLNYGYTF.

This clonotype was observed at least ten times. CDR3 in amino acids: CSARDYHGATNEKLFF. The CDR3 bases are TGCAGTGCTAGAGATTACCATGGCGCAACTAATGAAAAACTGTTTTTT. The rearrangement uses TRBV20-1 and TRBJ1-4, with D unresolved. Germline V lookup: CDR1 DFQATT, CDR2 SNEGSKA (reference sequence). The CDR3 has 16 amino acids. Between the trimmed V and J ends, which lost 0 bases and 0 bases, there was a span of 11 bases.

This clonotype was counted ten times or more. V and J are TRBV7-2 and TRBJ2-7; 14 nucleotides agree with TRBD2. Germline CDR1 is SGHTA and CDR2 is FQGNSA. V lost 5 bases and J lost 7; bases outside the gene matches: 7. The CDR3 runs to 15 residues. The CDR3: CASSAGLAGVGEQYF. DNA for the CDR3: TGTGCCAGCAGCGCGGGACTAGCGGGGGTCGGGGAGCAGTACTTC.

This clonotype was detected many times. The CDR3 DNA is TGTGCCAGCCTTCGCGGCATCGAAGCTTTCTTT. It codes for CASLRGIEAFF. The V and J genes are TRBV2 and TRBJ1-1; D remains unclear. CDR1 SNHLY and CDR2 FYNNEI come from the germline V gene. The CDR3 is made up of 11 amino acids. The V gene lost 8 bases and the J gene lost 8 bases, with 12 bases spanning the gap.

The chain links TRBV14 to TRBJ2-7, with D possibly matching TRBD1 (5 bases). Germline-derived CDR1 and CDR2 are SGHDN and FVKESK. The V end was cut by 1 base, the J end by 3 bases, with 10 bases between. The CDR3 runs to 14 residues. CDR3 nucleotides: TGTGCCAGCAGCCAAGCAGGGAATTTCTACGAGCAGTACTTC. It is translated as CASSQAGNFYEQYF.

This clonotype was seen many times. The rearrangement links TRBV5-6 to TRBJ2-1, with 8 bases fitting TRBD2. Germline values: CDR1 SGHDT, CDR2 YYEEEE. The junction had 8 bases not matched to a gene; V was cut back by 0 bases and J by 9 bases. This CDR3 contains 15 residues. CDR3 amino acids: CASSLVFSGVVEQFF. The CDR3 bases are TGTGCCAGCAGCTTGGTTTTTAGCGGGGTTGTTGAGCAGTTCTTC.

V gene TRBV4-1 combines with J gene TRBJ2-1, with D possibly TRBD1 on 5 matching bases. Germline V gives CDR1 MGHRA, CDR2 YSYEKL. Trimming removed 0 bases at V and 10 bases at J, with 13 bases between. The CDR3 consists of 14 residues. Here the CDR3 DNA reads TGCGCCAGCAGCCAAGATGCCCAGGGAAACGAGCAGTTCTTC. As protein: CASSQDAQGNEQFF.

The V call is TRBV7-3, the J call TRBJ2-7; 10 bases are a match to TRBD1. V was pared by 5 bases and J by 4 bases, with 2 bases of the junction left unmatched. The CDR3 is 13 residues long. CDR1 and CDR2 (germline): SGHTA, FQGTGA. The CDR3 region has the DNA TGTGCCAGCAGCAAGGACAGGGGGTACGAGCAGTACTTC. Its protein product is CASSKDRGYEQYF.

This clonotype was recorded many times. The V and J genes are TRBV28 and TRBJ1-1; tentative D call: TRBD1 (6 bases). V dropped 2 bases and J dropped 3 bases, with 13 bases sitting between them. Germline values: CDR1 MDHEN, CDR2 SYDVKM. This CDR3 has 15 residues. CDR3 in DNA: TGTGCCAGCAGTTTACGGGGGGCGATCTACACTGAAGCTTTCTTT. Its protein product is CASSLRGAIYTEAFF.

This clonotype was picked up many times. V and J are TRBV20-1 and TRBJ2-3; 8 positions agree with TRBD2. Germline assignment: CDR1 DFQATT and CDR2 SNEGSKA (reference sequence). J was trimmed by 2 bases and V by 4 bases; bases with no gene match: 8. The CDR3 is 15 amino acids. CDR3 DNA: TGCAGTGCTATGGGACTAGGAACGATCACAGATACGCAGTATTTT. Translating gives CSAMGLGTITDTQYF.

In its sample, this clonotype was seen a few times. The CDR3 DNA follows: TGCAGCGCCGGATCGGGGGGATTCAACACTGAAGCTTTCTTT. The encoded protein is CSAGSGGFNTEAFF. The chain employs TRBV29-1 and TRBJ1-1, with D possibly TRBD1 on 5 matching bases. CDR1 is SQVTM, CDR2 ANQGSEA, per germline. This CDR3 is built from 14 residues. V gave up 7 bases and J gave up 2 bases, with 17 bases separating them.

The sample holds many counts of this clonotype. The V call is TRBV28, the J call TRBJ2-2; 8 bases fit TRBD2. CDR1 MDHEN and CDR2 SYDVKM come from the germline V gene. CDR3 length equals 16 residues. V dropped 1 base and J dropped 6; count of bases not matched to a gene: 7. CDR3 in DNA: TGTGCCAGCAGTTTATTAGCGGGGCTCGGAGCCGGGGAGCTGTTTTTT. Amino acids: CASSLLAGLGAGELFF.

The chain is built from TRBV12-3 or TRBV12-4 and TRBJ2-5; TRBD2 agrees at 9 bases. This CDR3 region has 16 residues. The V gene end was trimmed by 6 bases and the J gene end by 3 bases; junction bases not matched to a gene: 11. The CDR3 DNA reads as TGTGCCAGCAGGGGGGGTGGGACTAGCAACAAAGAGACCCAGTACTTC. It encodes CASRGGGTSNKETQYF.

As regards this clonotype: A read error is possible here, since a much larger clone lies one base away. The chain uses TRBV7-2 and TRBJ2-7, with 8 bases matching TRBD2. Germline assignment: CDR1 SGHTA and CDR2 FQGNSA. The CDR3 has 15 residues. The CDR3 sequence: CASNPPAGGSCEQYF. CDR3 nucleotides: TGTGCCAGCAACCCCCCCGCGGGGGGATCCTGCGAGCAGTACTTC. Using reference TRBV7-2 and TRBJ2-7 for the parts outside the CDR3, the full variable domain is GAGVSQSPSNKVTEKGKDVELRCDPISGHTALYWYRQSLGQGLEFLIYFQGNSAPDKSGLPSDRFSAERTGGSVSTLTIQRTQQEDSAVYLCASNPPAGGSCEQYFGPGTRLTVT.

In its sample, this clonotype was seen many times. This sequence joins TRBV15 and TRBJ2-1, with 7 bases fitting TRBD1. Per germline, CDR1 LNHNV and CDR2 YYDKDF (reference sequence). This CDR3 has 16 amino acids. Trimming at V came to 4 bases and at J to 2 bases, leaving 8 bases not matched to a gene. CDR3 loop: CATSTYGQATYNEQFF. The CDR3 DNA reads TGTGCCACCAGCACATACGGACAGGCTACCTACAATGAGCAGTTCTTC.

This clonotype occurred many times. V is TRBV2 and J is TRBJ2-7; 9 nucleotides agree with TRBD1. Unmatched junction bases numbered 7, after V lost 8 bases and J lost 2 bases. Germline CDR1 SNHLY, CDR2 FYNNEI. The CDR3 covers 14 residues. The chain's CDR3 is CASAGTGNPYEQYF. Written as DNA, the CDR3 is TGTGCCAGCGCCGGGACAGGGAACCCCTACGAGCAGTACTTC.

This clonotype has only a few counts. A read error may account for a junction end that differs from germline. The chain couples TRBV29-1 to TRBJ1-1, with D possibly TRBD1 on 6 matching bases. The CDR3 extends over 17 amino acids. Germline-derived CDR1 and CDR2 are SQVTM and ANQGSEA. CDR3 DNA sequence: TGCAGCGCCCAACCCCGGGGGGGCGCATGGGGGAACACTGAAGCTGTCTTT. Encoded protein: CSAQPRGGAWGNTEAVF.